These 29 T cell receptor beta chains came from one sample sequenced in a study of cytomegalovirus exposure and HLA in healthy donors. The PCR was carried out with 60 Vbeta primers and 13 Jbeta primers. Measured with immunoSEQ multiplex PCR; TCRdb has only the in-frame clones, and not every one. The sample contains roughly 120,000 clones, roughly four fifths of which appear only once. Sequences were obtained from PBMCs. The receptors derive from a man in his forties or fifties in good health and CMV-seronegative.

V usage is TRBV6-5 and J usage is TRBJ1-1, with D possibly being TRBD1 (6 bases). Per germline, CDR1 MNHEY and CDR2 SVGAGI. V gave up 11 bases and J gave up 4 bases, with 17 bases separating them. The CDR3 loop spans 13 amino acids. The DNA of the CDR3 is TGTGCCTGTTACAGGGAGAGCGGCACTGAAGCTTTCTTT. Protein product: CACYRESGTEAFF.

In regard to this clone: This same CDR3 is encoded by further DNA sequences in the sample. The chain recombines TRBV4-3 with TRBJ2-7; 10 bases agree with TRBD1. Germline CDR1 LGHNA, CDR2 YSLEER. The V gene end was trimmed by 0 bases and the J gene end by 5 bases; junction bases not matched to a gene: 4. The CDR3 is 15 amino acids. The CDR3 DNA is TGCGCCAGCAGCCAAGATCGGGGACAGGGGAACGAGCAGTACTTC. It is translated as CASSQDRGQGNEQYF.

This chain links TRBV7-2 with TRBJ1-5; perhaps TRBD1 as D (6 bases). Germline V gene sequence: CDR1 SGHTA, CDR2 FQGNSA. The CDR3 has 12 amino acids. With 4 bases removed from V and 7 bases from J, the gap between germline ends came to 8 bases. The chain's CDR3 is CASSSRGQPQHF. CDR3 nucleotides: TGTGCCAGCAGCTCAAGGGGGCAGCCCCAGCATTTT.

The chain carries TRBV5-1 and TRBJ1-2, with TRBD1 identical over 7 bases. Germline assignment: CDR1 SGHRS and CDR2 YFSETQ. The J segment lost 3 bases and the V segment lost 5 bases, leaving 4 bases of the junction unmatched. The CDR3 is 13 residues long. The CDR3 loop reads CASRPTGDYGYTF. CDR3 bases: TGCGCCAGCAGGCCCACAGGGGACTATGGCTACACCTTC.

Comments on this clone: The same CDR3 arises from other DNA sequences in this sample as well. The chain is built from TRBV6-5 and TRBJ1-5; tentative D call: TRBD1 (5 bases). This CDR3 is built from 14 residues. Germline V gene lookup returns CDR1 MNHEY and CDR2 SVGAGI. V lost 6 bases and J lost 1, with 10 bases in between. CDR3 sequence: CASRGQGSNQPQHF. The CDR3 DNA follows: TGTGCCAGCAGGGGGCAGGGCAGCAATCAGCCCCAGCATTTT.

The J gene is TRBJ2-1, the V gene TRBV11-3, with D possibly being TRBD1 (5 bases). The CDR3 has 15 amino acids. The germline V and J ends were trimmed by 1 base and 3 bases, with 10 bases remaining between them. Germline CDR1 SGHNT, CDR2 YENEEA. CDR3 amino acids: CASSLGGPIYNEQFF. The CDR3, as DNA: TGTGCCAGCAGCTTAGGGGGCCCTATCTACAATGAGCAGTTCTTC.

The CDR3 sequence is CASSPGQGARETKNIQYF. Written as DNA, the CDR3 is TGTGCCAGCAGCCCAGGACAGGGGGCGCGAGAGACCAAAAACATTCAGTACTTC. The chain joins TRBV7-9 to TRBJ2-4; 11 nucleotides match TRBD1. Per the germline V gene, CDR1 is SEHNR and CDR2 is FQNEAQ (reference sequence). The CDR3 is made up of 18 amino acids. J gave up 2 bases and V 5 bases, and 11 bases lay outside the gene matches.

Only a few counts were recorded for this clone. This chain connects TRBV6-5 to TRBJ1-2; 8 bases map to TRBD1. Germline V gene lookup returns CDR1 MNHEY and CDR2 SVGAGI. This CDR3 has 14 residues. J lost 6 bases, V lost 5 bases, and 8 bases had no gene match. DNA for the CDR3: TGTGCCAGCAGTCAAGCCGGACAGGGCGATGGCTACACCTTC. Residues: CASSQAGQGDGYTF.

This chain connects TRBV5-1 to TRBJ2-6, with 7 positions matching TRBD1. V was clipped by 4 bases and J by 2 bases; unmatched bases: 3. CDR3 length: 15 residues. Per germline, CDR1 SGHRS and CDR2 YFSETQ. The DNA for the CDR3 is TGCGCCAGCAGCACGGACAGGACTGGGGCCAACGTCCTGACTTTC. Translation: CASSTDRTGANVLTF.

The chain carries TRBV6-1 and TRBJ2-5; 7 bases fit TRBD1. The CDR3 extends over 13 amino acids. CDR1 and CDR2 (germline): MNHNS, SASEGT. Trimming at V came to 8 bases and at J to 3 bases, leaving 6 bases not matched to a gene. The CDR3, as DNA: TGTGCCAGCCCGAGACAGGGTGAAGAGACCCAGTACTTC. This translates into CASPRQGEETQYF.

Only a few counts were recorded for this clone. The chain links TRBV6-6 to TRBJ1-5; TRBD1 agrees at 7 bases. This CDR3 region has 14 residues. With V trimmed by 6 bases and J by 4 bases, 6 bases remained unmatched. Germline CDR1 is MNHNY and CDR2 is SVGAGI (reference sequence). Here the CDR3 DNA reads TGTGCCAGCAGCTGGACAGGTCAAAATCAGCCCCAGCATTTT. Its translation is CASSWTGQNQPQHF.

V gene TRBV18 combines with J gene TRBJ2-3; D unresolved. The CDR3 covers 15 residues. Between the trimmed V and J ends, which lost 6 bases and 2 bases, there was a span of 15 bases. The germline CDR1 and CDR2 sequences are KGHSH and LQKENI. CDR3 DNA: TGTGCCAGCTCCCCTATTCAGGCTACCACAGATACGCAGTATTTT. Encoded protein: CASSPIQATTDTQYF.

The gene calls are TRBV9 and TRBJ2-5, with D unresolved. The CDR3 sequence is 14 residues long. Germline V gene data show CDR1 as SGDLS and CDR2 as YYNGEE. Trimming stripped 4 bases from V and 1 base from J, with 11 bases between. Here the CDR3 DNA reads TGTGCCAGCAGCCCACGCGGAGTCCAAGAGACCCAGTACTTC. It codes for CASSPRGVQETQYF.

The J gene is TRBJ1-6, the V gene TRBV5-6; 9 bases line up with TRBD1. J lost 10 bases, V lost 4 bases, and 12 bases had no gene match. This CDR3 comprises 16 residues. CDR1 SGHDT and CDR2 YYEEEE come from the germline V gene. CDR3 DNA sequence: TGTGCCAGCAGCCCCCAACAGGGGGCGGTAAGCTCACCCCTCCACTTT. This encodes CASSPQQGAVSSPLHF.

V gene TRBV4-2 combines with J gene TRBJ2-7; maybe TRBD1 (5 bases). The germline V and J ends were trimmed by 4 bases and 1 base, with 11 bases remaining between them. In germline, CDR1 is LGHNA, CDR2 YNFKEQ. CDR3 length: 14 amino acids. The CDR3: CASSLQTDSYEQYF. The CDR3 DNA reads TGTGCCAGCAGCCTGCAGACAGATTCCTACGAGCAGTACTTC.

The V call is TRBV5-1, the J call TRBJ1-1, with D perhaps matching TRBD1 (6 bases). Trimming removed 2 bases at V and 4 bases at J, with 9 bases between. Germline V CDR1 and CDR2: SGHRS, YFSETQ. This CDR3 region has 13 residues. The CDR3 coding sequence is TGCGCCAGCAGCTTTACAGGGACCACTGAAGCTTTCTTT. As protein: CASSFTGTTEAFF.

This chain connects TRBV6-1 to TRBJ1-2, with D perhaps matching TRBD1 (5 bases). From germline, CDR1 is MNHNS and CDR2 SASEGT. The CDR3 extends over 14 amino acids. Between the trimmed V and J ends, which lost 8 bases and 4 bases, there was a span of 17 bases. The CDR3 DNA sequence: TGTGCCAGCGGGGGGTTTGGGGTCTCCTATGGCTACACCTTC. Its protein product is CASGGFGVSYGYTF.

The chain recombines TRBV2 with TRBJ2-1, with a weak D call TRBD1 (6 bases). The length of the CDR3 is 16 residues. Trimming shortened V by 7 bases and J by 7 bases, and 23 bases separated the two germline ends. Germline V gene sequence: CDR1 SNHLY, CDR2 FYNNEI. In DNA form, the CDR3 reads TGTGCCAGCACTGCAGGGGTGGTTTACTCGGGGAATGAGCAGTTCTTC. Encoded protein: CASTAGVVYSGNEQFF.

V is TRBV10-3 and J is TRBJ2-1; D might be TRBD2 (7 bases). Trimming pared 0 bases from V and 7 bases from J, leaving 10 bases between. The germline CDR1 and CDR2 sequences are ENHRY and SYGVKD. The CDR3 covers 14 residues. The DNA for the CDR3 is TGTGCCATCAGTGAGTCGAAGGGGGGGAATGAGCAGTTCTTC. This translates into CAISESKGGNEQFF.

V is TRBV5-1 and J is TRBJ1-2; D is ambiguous. The V gene lost 4 bases and the J gene lost 4 bases, with 17 bases spanning the gap. The CDR3 length is 15 residues. CDR1 is SGHRS, CDR2 YFSETQ, per germline. For the CDR3, the DNA is TGCGCCAGCAGCGTTGAGGCAGCAGCTCCCTATGGCTACACCTTC. It is translated as CASSVEAAAPYGYTF.

The rearrangement uses TRBV9 and TRBJ1-1, with D perhaps TRBD1 (6 bases). Trimming stripped 1 base from V and 3 bases from J, with 13 bases between. This CDR3 is built from 15 residues. CDR1 is SGDLS, CDR2 YYNGEE, per germline. The CDR3 here is CASSVFSGVDTEAFF. Written as DNA, the CDR3 is TGTGCCAGCAGCGTATTTTCAGGGGTCGACACTGAAGCTTTCTTT.

This chain joins TRBV7-9 and TRBJ1-2; tentative D call: TRBD1 (6 bases). Germline CDR1 and CDR2: SEHNR and FQNEAQ (reference sequence). This CDR3 has 16 amino acids. V was clipped by 1 base and J by 4 bases, with 16 bases between them. The CDR3 region has the DNA TGTGCCAGCAGCTTAGGGTTTTTACAGGGCGCCTATGGCTACACCTTC. It translates to CASSLGFLQGAYGYTF.

V and J are TRBV4-2 and TRBJ1-2, with 12 bases aligning to TRBD1. CDR1 and CDR2 (germline): LGHNA, YNFKEQ. The V segment lost 3 bases and the J segment 8 bases; nucleotides outside the gene matches: 13. The CDR3 covers 17 residues. The CDR3 DNA reads as TGTGCCAGCAGCCAGGTGGCCCCGGGACAGGGGGCGAGGGGCTACACCTTC. This gives the protein CASSQVAPGQGARGYTF.

V usage is TRBV28 and J usage is TRBJ1-1; D is possibly TRBD1 (6 bases). The CDR3 is 12 residues long. Deletions cut 5 bases from V and 7 bases from J, with 11 bases between. Germline-derived CDR1 and CDR2 are MDHEN and SYDVKM. The CDR3 loop reads CASSIGQSEAFF. The DNA of the CDR3 is TGTGCCAGCAGTATCGGACAGAGTGAAGCTTTCTTT.

This chain links TRBV13 with TRBJ2-2; D might be TRBD1 (6 bases). From germline, CDR1 is PRHDT and CDR2 FYEKMQ (reference sequence). V shed 5 bases and J shed 6 bases, with 16 bases lying between them. The CDR3 is 15 residues long. CDR3 sequence reads: CASSPFGTTPGELFF. The CDR3 DNA sequence: TGTGCCAGCAGCCCATTCGGGACAACACCCGGGGAGCTGTTTTTT.

The chain uses TRBV9 and TRBJ2-3, with 8 bases matching TRBD1. Germline values: CDR1 SGDLS, CDR2 YYNGEE. CDR3 length equals 14 residues. V trimming: 2 bases; J trimming: 5 bases; junction bases outside the gene matches: 4. This chain's CDR3 is CASSVDRAVDTQYF. CDR3 DNA sequence: TGTGCCAGCAGCGTGGACAGGGCTGTAGATACGCAGTATTTT.

This chain uses TRBV7-9 with TRBJ1-2; the match to TRBD1 covers 8 bases. Germline CDR1 is SEHNR and CDR2 is FQNEAQ (reference sequence). J gave up 3 bases and V 2 bases, and 17 bases lay outside the gene matches. The CDR3 extends over 19 amino acids. The CDR3 sequence is CASSLTTWGQAAIHYGYTF. CDR3 coding DNA: TGTGCCAGCAGCTTAACCACCTGGGGACAGGCTGCGATACACTATGGCTACACCTTC.

This clone was recorded once. This chain links TRBV5-1 with TRBJ2-5; 8 bases are shared with TRBD1. The CDR3 extends over 16 amino acids. J was trimmed by 0 bases and V by 5 bases; bases with no gene match: 9. Germline V gives CDR1 SGHRS, CDR2 YFSETQ. The CDR3 loop is CASSRDPGGNQETQYF. The CDR3 DNA sequence: TGCGCCAGCAGTCGTGATCCAGGGGGCAACCAAGAGACCCAGTACTTC.

The genes are TRBV6-4 and TRBJ1-5; a weak D match, TRBD1 (5 bases). Germline CDR1 and CDR2: MRHNA and SNTAGT. The CDR3 covers 14 residues. The V gene lost 2 bases and the J gene lost 9 bases, with 14 bases spanning the gap. The CDR3 protein is CASSDPVQERPQHF. The CDR3 bases are TGTGCCAGCAGTGACCCGGTACAGGAGCGGCCCCAGCATTTT.